The T cell receptor beta chain under discussion was sequenced for a study of OX40 agonist ivuxolimab in advanced cancers. About the research overall: A mean age of approximately 64 years, range about 20 to 79, was recorded, and 82.7% were male. Three partial responders included one hepatocellular carcinoma patient and two cutaneous melanoma patients.

Sequenced by immunoSEQ multiplex PCR; TCRdb stores in-frame clones only, minus some. The table has about 20,000 clones, about three quarters seen once. The study, taken as a whole, reports: No antigen was identified for the clonally expanded peripheral T cells.

The investigators sampled blood at baseline, at cycle 4 day 1, and at cycle 7 day 1. Turning to this clone: Its antigen is unknown.

Germline trimming cut 4 bases from V and 0 bases from J; bases unmatched to any gene: 3. The CDR3 covers 14 residues. Germline CDR1 reads GTSNPN; CDR2 reads SVGIG (reference sequence). Sequencing used CD4+ or CD8+ T cells sorted from blood, obtained in a trial of the OX40 agonist ivuxolimab. The clonotype comes from an adult with an advanced solid tumor such as melanoma, head and neck, liver or kidney cancer. This sequence joins TRBV30 and TRBJ1-3; TRBD1 matches at 7 bases. The chain's CDR3 is CAWTGTASGNTIYF. CDR3 bases: TGTGCCTGGACCGGGACAGCCTCTGGAAACACCATATATTTT.